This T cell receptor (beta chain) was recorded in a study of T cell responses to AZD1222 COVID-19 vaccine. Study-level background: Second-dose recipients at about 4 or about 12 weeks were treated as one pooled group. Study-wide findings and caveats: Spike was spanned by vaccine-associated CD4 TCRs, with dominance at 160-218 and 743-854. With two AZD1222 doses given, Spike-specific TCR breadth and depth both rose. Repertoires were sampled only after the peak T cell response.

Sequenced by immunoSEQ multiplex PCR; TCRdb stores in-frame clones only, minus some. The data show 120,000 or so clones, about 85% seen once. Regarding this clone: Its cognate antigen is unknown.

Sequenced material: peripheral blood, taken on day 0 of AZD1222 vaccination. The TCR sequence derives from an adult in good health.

The CDR3 DNA follows: TGTGCTCAAAACAGGGAGGCGGCGAATGGCTACACCTTC. Its translation: CAQNREAANGYTF. The J gene is TRBJ1-2, the V gene TRBV30; possible D gene TRBD1, 6 bases. Per the germline V gene, CDR1 is GTSNPN and CDR2 is SVGIG (reference sequence). The CDR3 contains 13 residues.